One and the same sample provided the 5 T cell receptor beta chains below, sequenced in a study of cytomegalovirus exposure and HLA in healthy donors. Amplification used 60 Vbeta primers and 13 Jbeta primers. Method: immunoSEQ multiplex PCR; TCRdb's copy keeps in-frame clones and lacks some. In the table there are 150,000 to 200,000 clones, 81% of which are singletons. Sequenced material: PBMCs. These receptors were obtained from a woman between 18 and 30 years old in good health and CMV-seropositive.

This clone was seen a handful of times. This same CDR3 is encoded by further DNA sequences in the sample. This chain uses TRBV9 with TRBJ2-7, with 10 bases identical to TRBD2. Germline values: CDR1 SGDLS, CDR2 YYNGEE. V dropped 0 bases and J dropped 2; count of bases not matched to a gene: 2. CDR3 length equals 15 residues. The CDR3 loop reads CASSVDSGGAYEQYF. The CDR3, as DNA: TGTGCCAGCAGCGTAGACAGCGGGGGGGCCTACGAGCAGTACTTC.

This sequence joins TRBV7-9 and TRBJ2-1; 8 nucleotides line up with TRBD2. V was clipped by 3 bases and J by 2 bases; unmatched bases: 0. This CDR3 has 14 amino acids. CDR1 and CDR2 from the germline V gene are SEHNR and FQNEAQ (reference sequence). The CDR3 spells CASSFGGAYNEQFF. The CDR3 nucleotides are TGTGCCAGCAGCTTCGGGGGGGCCTACAATGAGCAGTTCTTC.

Remarks on this clone: This CDR3 is also generated by other DNA sequences in the sample. The CDR3 DNA reads TGTGCCAGCTCTCGAGCGGATACGCAGTATTTT. This codes for CASSRADTQYF. J is TRBJ2-3 and V is TRBV11-2; the D is unclear. CDR3 length: 11 residues. CDR1 is SGHAT, CDR2 FQNNGV, per germline. Trimming took off 8 bases at V and 6 bases at J, with 9 bases between the two ends. Full variable domain (remainder filled in from reference TRBV11-2 and TRBJ2-3): EAGVAQSPRYKIIEKRQSVAFWCNPISGHATLYWYQQILGQGPKLLIQFQNNGVVDDSQLPKDRFSAERLKGVDSTLKIQPAKLEDSAVYLCASSRADTQYFGPGTRLTVL.

About this clone: Germline is not matched at one junction end, which may reflect a read error. The chain recombines TRBV9 with TRBJ2-7; tentatively, D is TRBD2 (5 bases). The CDR3 sequence is 10 residues long. CDR1 SGDLS and CDR2 YYNGEE come from the germline V gene. The CDR3 sequence is CASSTPGKPF. CDR3 coding DNA: TGTGCCAGCAGCACCCCCGGGAAACCCTTC.

Here the CDR3 reads CASSFIRSRQETQYF. CDR3 DNA sequence: TGTGCCAGCAGCTTTATTCGGAGCCGACAAGAGACCCAGTACTTC. The chain uses TRBV7-9 and TRBJ2-5; D uncertain. Trimming pared 3 bases from V and 2 bases from J, leaving 13 bases between. The CDR3 length is 15 residues. Germline V gives CDR1 SEHNR, CDR2 FQNEAQ (reference sequence).